These 20 T cell receptor beta chains originate from one sample sequenced in a study of vaccination effects on CD4 cells after COVID-19. Which antigens these TCRs recognize remains unknown. CD4+ T cell isolation took place after approximately 11 days of culture. Assay: immunoSEQ multiplex PCR; the TCRdb copy retains only in-frame clones and omits some. In the table there are about 48,000 clones, over 50% of which are singletons. Sequencing was performed on CD4+ T cells from PBMCs cultured without peptide, taken before COVID-19 vaccination. The receptor source for this set is a human donor who received a COVID-19 vaccine.

The chain combines TRBV6-6 with TRBJ1-1, with TRBD1 matching 9 bases. The V gene's germline CDR1 is MNHNY and CDR2 SVGAGI (reference sequence). The CDR3 sequence is 14 residues long. Unmatched junction bases numbered 2, after V lost 4 bases and J lost 2 bases. CDR3 residues: CASSSGQGNTEAFF. The CDR3, as DNA: TGTGCCAGCAGTTCGGGACAGGGCAACACTGAAGCTTTCTTT.

This clone was counted between two and nine times. J is TRBJ2-3 and V is TRBV30; the D is unclear. Germline V gene sequence: CDR1 GTSNPN, CDR2 SVGIG (reference sequence). V lost 1 base and J 7 bases, leaving 12 bases between the germline ends. The CDR3 extends over 13 amino acids. The CDR3 bases are TGTGCCTGGAGTGCGACGACGGACCATACGCAGTATTTT. It yields the protein CAWSATTDHTQYF.

The V gene is TRBV5-6, the J gene TRBJ1-5, with D perhaps TRBD1 (5 bases). The CDR3 covers 14 residues. Germline-derived CDR1 and CDR2 are SGHDT and YYEEEE. V was clipped by 2 bases and J by 0 bases, with 6 bases between them. Here the CDR3 reads CASSLRGSNQPQHF. In DNA form, the CDR3 reads TGTGCCAGCAGCTTAAGGGGTAGCAATCAGCCCCAGCATTTT. The full variable domain, with the rest looked up from reference TRBV5-6 and TRBJ1-5, is DAGVTQSPTHLIKTRGQQVTLRCSPKSGHDTVSWYQQALGQGPQFIFQYYEEEERQRGNFPDRFSGHQFPNYSSELNVNALLLGDSALYLCASSLRGSNQPQHFGDGTRLSIL.

The chain is built from TRBV4-1 and TRBJ2-4; TRBD2 agrees at 8 bases. This CDR3 is built from 17 residues. Looked up from germline, CDR1 is MGHRA and CDR2 is YSYEKL. Germline trimming cut 2 bases from V and 3 bases from J; bases unmatched to any gene: 9. The CDR3 nucleotides read TGCGCCAGCAGCCAAATCGGAGCGGGAGCGGGCAAAAACATTCAGTACTTC. It encodes CASSQIGAGAGKNIQYF.

The V call is TRBV10-3, the J call TRBJ1-6, with D unresolved. The CDR3 is 13 residues long. V was trimmed by 3 bases and J by 7 bases, leaving 7 bases between them. CDR1 is ENHRY and CDR2 is SYGVKD in the germline V gene. CDR3 sequence reads: CAISDKTNSPLHF. The CDR3 DNA is TGTGCCATCAGTGACAAGACGAATTCACCCCTCCACTTT.

The V gene is TRBV18, the J gene TRBJ1-6; possibly TRBD1 for D (5 bases). The CDR3 totals 15 residues. Germline V lookup: CDR1 KGHSH, CDR2 LQKENI. The V end lost 3 bases, the J end lost 5 bases, and 11 bases lay between the germline ends. In DNA, the CDR3 is TGTGCCAGCTCACCCGGGACGGGGGATAATTCACCCCTCCACTTT. Amino acids: CASSPGTGDNSPLHF.

V usage is TRBV5-4 and J usage is TRBJ1-3; TRBD1 might be the D (5 bases). CDR1 is SGHNT and CDR2 is YYREEE in the germline V gene (reference sequence). The CDR3 runs 15 residues. The V gene lost 1 base and the J gene lost 2 bases, with 10 bases spanning the gap. The CDR3 here is CASSLYGGTGNTIYF. CDR3 in DNA: TGTGCCAGCAGCTTGTATGGGGGGACTGGAAACACCATATATTTT.

The V gene is TRBV27, the J gene TRBJ1-4, with TRBD1 as a possible D gene (5 bases). Germline CDR1 MNHEY, CDR2 SMNVEV (reference sequence). The CDR3 has 15 amino acids. Trimming cost V 5 bases and J 7 bases, with 17 bases left between them. The CDR3 reads CASSPTDPGTEKLFF. CDR3 coding DNA: TGTGCCAGCAGTCCTACCGATCCCGGGACTGAAAAACTGTTTTTT. Full variable domain (rest looked up from reference TRBV27 and TRBJ1-4): EAQVTQNPRYLITVTGKKLTVTCSQNMNHEYMSWYRQDPGLGLRQIYYSMNVEVTDKGDVPEGYKVSRKEKRNFPLILESPSPNQTSLYFCASSPTDPGTEKLFFGSGTQLSVL.

This clone is judged medium-sized. V is TRBV18 and J is TRBJ2-1, with D perhaps TRBD1 (6 bases). Germline CDR1 is KGHSH and CDR2 is LQKENI. This CDR3 contains 15 residues. V dropped 3 bases and J dropped 1 base, with 10 bases sitting between them. CDR3: CASSPPTGSYNEQFF. The CDR3 DNA follows: TGTGCCAGCTCACCCCCGACAGGATCCTACAATGAGCAGTTCTTC.

This chain joins TRBV10-3 and TRBJ1-5, with D perhaps TRBD1 (5 bases). CDR3 length equals 13 residues. Germline-derived CDR1 and CDR2 are ENHRY and SYGVKD. Trimming removed 4 bases from V and 4 bases from J, with 8 bases in between. As DNA, the CDR3 is TGTGCCATCAGTGTGGGGGGGAATCAGCCCCAGCATTTT. Translating gives CAISVGGNQPQHF.

The chain couples TRBV6-6 to TRBJ1-6, with TRBD1 matching 9 bases. Per germline, CDR1 MNHNY and CDR2 SVGAGI (reference sequence). V gave up 6 bases and J gave up 9 bases; unmatched junction bases: 9. The CDR3 loop spans 15 amino acids. CDR3 DNA sequence: TGTGCCAGCAGCAATCCGGGACAGGGCTCTTCACCCCTCCACTTT. Its protein is CASSNPGQGSSPLHF.

The chain carries TRBV7-8 and TRBJ2-6; D ambiguous. The germline V and J ends were trimmed by 1 base and 10 bases, with 11 bases remaining between them. CDR1 SGHVS and CDR2 FQNEAQ come from the germline V gene. This CDR3 has 14 residues. CDR3 sequence (DNA): TGTGCCAGCAGCTTAGTTAGGGCACCGAACGTCCTGACTTTC. As protein: CASSLVRAPNVLTF.

The chain combines TRBV4-1 with TRBJ2-7; D is perhaps TRBD1 or TRBD2 (5 bases each). The CDR3 runs 15 residues. CDR1 and CDR2 from the germline V gene are MGHRA and YSYEKL. V lost 4 bases and J 2 bases, leaving 15 bases between the germline ends. The CDR3 DNA follows: TGCGCCAGCAGCCCTCCCGGGACGGTTGCCTACGAGCAGTACTTC. Its protein product is CASSPPGTVAYEQYF.

J is TRBJ1-1 and V is TRBV6-1; D unresolved. Germline values: CDR1 MNHNS, CDR2 SASEGT. Deletions cut 2 bases from V and 1 base from J, with 8 bases between. CDR3 size: 14 residues. DNA of the CDR3: TGTGCCAGCAGTGAACCGGGGAGGAACACTGAAGCTTTCTTT. This translates into CASSEPGRNTEAFF.

The rearrangement joins TRBV7-3 to TRBJ2-7; 7 bases fit TRBD1. This CDR3 has 15 amino acids. V was clipped by 1 base and J by 3 bases; unmatched bases: 6. Germline V gene data show CDR1 as SGHTA and CDR2 as FQGTGA. DNA for the CDR3: TGTGCCAGCAGCTTAAGCGCCGGGACAGACTACGAGCAGTACTTC. This sequence encodes CASSLSAGTDYEQYF.

This chain joins TRBV11-3 and TRBJ2-5; 8 bases fit TRBD1. The CDR3 has 13 amino acids. Germline V gene lookup returns CDR1 SGHNT and CDR2 YENEEA. V lost 4 bases, J lost 4 bases, and 2 bases stayed unmatched. CDR3 amino acids: CASSSGGAETQYF. In DNA form, the CDR3 reads TGTGCCAGCAGCTCAGGGGGCGCAGAGACCCAGTACTTC.

The chain employs TRBV19 and TRBJ1-2; D might be TRBD1 (6 bases). V dropped 4 bases and J dropped 8 bases, with 20 bases sitting between them. Germline lookup yields CDR1 LNHDA and CDR2 SQIVND (reference sequence). The CDR3 has 15 residues. Written as DNA, the CDR3 is TGTGCCAGTAGTACCCTTGAGGGGGGCCTCTGGGGCTACACCTTC. Protein: CASSTLEGGLWGYTF.

V and J are TRBV7-9 and TRBJ2-3; 11 bases fit TRBD2. The CDR3 runs 18 residues. After removal of 5 bases from V and 5 bases from J, the junction contained 15 bases not matched to a gene. CDR1 is SEHNR and CDR2 is FQNEAQ in the germline V gene (reference sequence). CDR3 bases: TGTGCCAGCAGCCTAACCCCTTCTAGCGGGGGGACGGGAGATACGCAGTATTTT. Protein: CASSLTPSSGGTGDTQYF.

The CDR3 coding sequence is TGTGCCAGCAGCTTAGCAGGGAATTACGAGACCCAGTACTTC. Translating gives CASSLAGNYETQYF. This chain joins TRBV7-9 and TRBJ2-5; D is uncertain. The V end lost 0 bases, the J end lost 5 bases, and 10 bases lay between the germline ends. The CDR3 contains 14 residues. Germline assignment: CDR1 SEHNR and CDR2 FQNEAQ (reference sequence).

The J gene is TRBJ1-2, the V gene TRBV29-1; D unclear. The CDR3 loop spans 13 amino acids. Germline V gene sequence: CDR1 SQVTM, CDR2 ANQGSEA. V gave up 2 bases and J gave up 4 bases, with 11 bases separating them. The CDR3 DNA reads as TGCAGCGTTGAATACGAAAATATCTATGGCTACACCTTC. As protein: CSVEYENIYGYTF.